This T cell receptor (beta chain) was recovered during a study of post-analysis software for immune sequencing data (dated by TCRdb to the mid-2010s). Regarding the complete study: Recorded disease courses included relapsing-remitting, secondary progressive and progressive-relapsing multiple sclerosis, with some patients lacking subtype annotation. Patient repertoires were compared against ten to eleven previously published healthy control repertoires from donors aged about 6 to 28 years. A subset of samples was prepared in parallel using single-end sample barcoding, then pooled and co-amplified after Illumina adapter ligation. Broader findings and caveats from the paper: Compared with controls, multiple sclerosis patients had significantly lower normalized Chao1 diversity, a finding suggesting substantial peripheral T-cell clonal expansion. Patients showed significantly higher frequencies than controls for a handful of TRBV segments, among them TRBV5-6, TRBV5-1 and TRBV20-1. Strong co-clustering of samples prepared in the same batch was shown by direct clustering with F measure, prompting a batch-effect correction. The control group was slightly older than the multiple sclerosis patient group.

The CDR3 runs 14 amino acids, cysteine and phenylalanine included. The sequence is cut down to CDR3 DNA, 42 bases in frame from base 1. The germline V gene (reference sequence) supplies CDR1 DFQATT and CDR2 SNEGSKA. Regarding this clonotype: It has no known antigen specificity. Relative to the germline gene, one junction end is altered; a read error may explain this.

Libraries were built with PCR. The listed sequencing device is Illumina HiSeq 2500. To reduce PCR and sequencing biases, unique molecular identifiers were built into the TCR beta cDNA libraries. Roughly 500,000 cDNA molecules were obtained per 1 to 10 million input T cells, so each molecule approximated one T cell. Patient libraries were prepared and sequenced with the same protocol used for the earlier healthy control dataset. Samples belonging to the same batch were prepared together, multiplexed and sequenced on a shared HiSeq lane. The paper's data handling went like this. MIGEC handled the raw barcoded reads, throwing out single-read molecular identifier groups before consensus assembly and CDR3 extraction. VDJtools was used for post-analysis of the clonotype tables, with diversity normalized by down-sampling every dataset to the smallest sample size. In repertoire overlap clustering, CDR3 amino acid sequences, but not nucleotide sequences, were matched to correct batch-related cross-sample contamination. TCRdb redid the processing of the public reads, applying fastp at Q25 and MiXCR, and retained in-frame beta chains. Each entry merges the rows of one CDR3 protein and shows their most common DNA and genes. TCRdb's processing, not the study's, gives the V and J calls here. The sample profile shows about 680,000 distinct CDR3 sequences; approximately 60% of them were found once. Roughly 10% of the sample is in the top ten clones.

TCR beta repertoires were profiled from peripheral blood of roughly 13 young patients with multiple sclerosis to demonstrate the VDJtools post-analysis software. The multiple sclerosis patients were children and adolescents ranging in age from roughly 6 to 15 years. The V and J segments used are TRBV20-1 and TRBJ2-4; TRBD2 is perhaps the D gene, given 6 matching bases. Judging by the DNA end, TRBJ2-5 fits better; the J call may be wrong. This receptor was identified in a girl under 10 years old with multiple sclerosis. Input material: blood. The DNA sequence follows: TGCAGAGCTAGCCACGGGGGTTGGCAAGAGACCCAGTACTTC. Its product reads: CRASHGGWQETQYF.